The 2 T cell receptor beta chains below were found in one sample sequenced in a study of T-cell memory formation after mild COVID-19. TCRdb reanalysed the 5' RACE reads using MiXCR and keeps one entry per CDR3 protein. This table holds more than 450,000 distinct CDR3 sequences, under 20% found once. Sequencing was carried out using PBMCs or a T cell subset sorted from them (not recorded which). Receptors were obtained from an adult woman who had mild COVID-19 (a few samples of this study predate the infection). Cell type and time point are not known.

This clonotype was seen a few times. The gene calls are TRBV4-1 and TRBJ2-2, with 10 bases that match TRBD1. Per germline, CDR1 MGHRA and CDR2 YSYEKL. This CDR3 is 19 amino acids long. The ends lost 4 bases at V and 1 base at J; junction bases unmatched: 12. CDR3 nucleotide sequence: TGCGCCAGCAGCCGGGGACAGGGGTGGCAACTACAGAACACCGGGGAGCTGTTTTTT. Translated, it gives CASSRGQGWQLQNTGELFF.

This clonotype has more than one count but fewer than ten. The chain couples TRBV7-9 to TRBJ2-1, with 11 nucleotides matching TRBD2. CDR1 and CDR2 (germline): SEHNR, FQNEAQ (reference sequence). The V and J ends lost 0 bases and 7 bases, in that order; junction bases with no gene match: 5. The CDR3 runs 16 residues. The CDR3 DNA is TGTGCCAGCAGCTTAGCACCGGGACTAGCGGCAAATGAGCAGTTCTTC. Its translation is CASSLAPGLAANEQFF. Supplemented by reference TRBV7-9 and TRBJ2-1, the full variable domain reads DTGVSQNPRHKITKRGQNVTFRCDPISEHNRLYWYRQTLGQGPEFLTYFQNEAQLEKSRLLSDRFSAERPKGSFSTLEIQRTEQGDSAMYLCASSLAPGLAANEQFFGPGTRLTVL.